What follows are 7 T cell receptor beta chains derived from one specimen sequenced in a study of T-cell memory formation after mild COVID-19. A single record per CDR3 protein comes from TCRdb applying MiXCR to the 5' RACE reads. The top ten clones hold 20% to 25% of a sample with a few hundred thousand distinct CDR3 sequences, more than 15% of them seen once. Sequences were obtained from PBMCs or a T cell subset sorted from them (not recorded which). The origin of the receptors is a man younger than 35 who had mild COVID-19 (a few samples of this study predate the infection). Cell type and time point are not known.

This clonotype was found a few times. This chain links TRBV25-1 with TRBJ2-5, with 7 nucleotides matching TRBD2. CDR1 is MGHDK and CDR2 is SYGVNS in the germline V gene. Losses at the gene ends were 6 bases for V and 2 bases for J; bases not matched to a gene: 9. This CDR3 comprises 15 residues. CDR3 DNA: TGTGCCAGCAGCCCCTGGGGGGGTAGACAAGAGACCCAGTACTTC. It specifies CASSPWGGRQETQYF.

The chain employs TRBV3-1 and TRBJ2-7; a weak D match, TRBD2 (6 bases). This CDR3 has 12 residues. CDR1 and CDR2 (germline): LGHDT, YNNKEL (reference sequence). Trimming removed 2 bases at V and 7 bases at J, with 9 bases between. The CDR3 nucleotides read TGTGCCAGCAGCCAATCCGGGACTGAGCAGTACGTC. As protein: CASSQSGTEQYV.

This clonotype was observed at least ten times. CDR3: CASSDRKRDGYTF. In DNA, the CDR3 is TGTGCCAGTAGTGATCGGAAGCGGGATGGCTACACCTTC. V and J are TRBV19 and TRBJ1-2; D gene unclear. CDR1 LNHDA and CDR2 SQIVND come from the germline V gene (reference sequence). CDR3 length equals 13 residues. The V end lost 5 bases, the J end lost 6 bases, and 13 bases lay between the germline ends.

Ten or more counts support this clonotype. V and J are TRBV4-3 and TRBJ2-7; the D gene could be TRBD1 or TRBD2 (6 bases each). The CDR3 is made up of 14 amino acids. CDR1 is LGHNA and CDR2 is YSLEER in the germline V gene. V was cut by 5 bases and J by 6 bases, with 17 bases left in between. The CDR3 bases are TGCGCCAGCAGCATGCAAAAAGGGGGGCGCGAGCAGTACTTC. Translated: CASSMQKGGREQYF.

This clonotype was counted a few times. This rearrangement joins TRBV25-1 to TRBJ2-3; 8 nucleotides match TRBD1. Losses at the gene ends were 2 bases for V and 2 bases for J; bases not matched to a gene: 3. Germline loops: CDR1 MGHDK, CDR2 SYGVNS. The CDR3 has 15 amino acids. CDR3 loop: CASSETRGLTDTQYF. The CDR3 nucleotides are TGTGCCAGCAGTGAAACCAGGGGGCTCACAGATACGCAGTATTTT. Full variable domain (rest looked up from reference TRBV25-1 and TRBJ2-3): EADIYQTPRYLVIGTGKKITLECSQTMGHDKMYWYQQDPGMELHLIHYSYGVNSTEKGDLSSESTVSRIRTEHFPLTLESARPSHTSQYLCASSETRGLTDTQYFGPGTRLTVL.

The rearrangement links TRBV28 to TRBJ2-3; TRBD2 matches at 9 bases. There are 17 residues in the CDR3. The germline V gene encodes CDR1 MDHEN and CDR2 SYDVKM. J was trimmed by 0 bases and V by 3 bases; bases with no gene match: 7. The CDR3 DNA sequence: TGTGCCAGCAGTTTGGAGGAACTAGCGGGTAGCACAGATACGCAGTATTTT. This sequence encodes CASSLEELAGSTDTQYF.

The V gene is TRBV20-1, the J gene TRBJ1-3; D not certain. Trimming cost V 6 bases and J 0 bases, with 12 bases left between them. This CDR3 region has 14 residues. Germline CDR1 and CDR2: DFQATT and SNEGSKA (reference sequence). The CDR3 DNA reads TGCAGTGCACCCCATCGGGACTCTGGAAACACCATATATTTT. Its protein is CSAPHRDSGNTIYF.